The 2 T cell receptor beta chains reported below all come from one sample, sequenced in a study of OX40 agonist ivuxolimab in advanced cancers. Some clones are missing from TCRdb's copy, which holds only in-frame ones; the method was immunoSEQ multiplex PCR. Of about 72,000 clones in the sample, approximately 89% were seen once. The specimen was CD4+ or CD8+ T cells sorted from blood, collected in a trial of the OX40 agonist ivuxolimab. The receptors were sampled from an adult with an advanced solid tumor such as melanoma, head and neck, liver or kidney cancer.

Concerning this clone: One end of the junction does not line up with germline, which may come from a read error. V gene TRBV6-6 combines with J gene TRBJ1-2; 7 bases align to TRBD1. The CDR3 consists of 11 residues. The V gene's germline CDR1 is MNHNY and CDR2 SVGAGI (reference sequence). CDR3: CASSYRQGQSF. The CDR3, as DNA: TGTGCCAGCAGTTACAGGCAGGGACAGTCCTTC.

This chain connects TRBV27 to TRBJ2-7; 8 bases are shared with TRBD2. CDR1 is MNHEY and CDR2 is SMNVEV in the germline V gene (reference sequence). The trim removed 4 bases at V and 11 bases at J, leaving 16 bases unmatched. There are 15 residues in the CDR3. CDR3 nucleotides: TGTGCCAGCAGTTCCCGCGGGGGGATGTTAAAAAATGAGTACTTC. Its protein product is CASSSRGGMLKNEYF.